This T cell receptor beta chain comes out of a study of a mutant IDH1 vaccine in newly diagnosed glioma. Study details: Averaging around 42 years of age, treated patients were around 60% male and around 38% female. Study results and caveats: Vaccine-induced responses were seen in roughly 93% of patients, spanning several MHC alleles.

This CDR3 is 14 amino acids long. V was cut by 0 bases and J by 0 bases, with 6 bases left in between. Germline V CDR1 and CDR2: SGHRS, YFSETQ. Generated by immunoSEQ multiplex PCR, the TCRdb table keeps only in-frame clones and is missing some. The profile shows about 83,000 clones, 91% of them singletons. As for this clone: Its antigen is unknown.

Time point reported: week 5, during vaccination. Vaccination comprised doses that each held 300 ug of mutant IDH1 20-mer peptide, plus topical imiquimod. This receptor was identified in a woman aged 45-65 years with glioma. The source was PBMCs, collected from a glioma patient whose treatment included an IDH1 peptide vaccine. This chain uses TRBV5-1 with TRBJ1-1; a possible D gene is TRBD1 (5 bases). This CDR3 reads CASSLGQMNTEAFF. The CDR3 DNA sequence: TGCGCCAGCAGCTTGGGACAGATGAACACTGAAGCTTTCTTT.